This TCR beta chain was retrieved from a study of PD-L1 blockade in urothelial cancer. Overall study: Patients had undergone 0 to 3 prior chemotherapy regimens. Study-level points and caveats: Durable-benefit patients expanded tumor-associated blood clones more at 3 weeks.

This sample's time point: pretreatment peripheral blood. It was locally advanced or metastatic urothelial carcinoma that patients had. Spiked synthetic TCR analogs estimated absolute template abundance per PCR. The assay was immunoSEQ multiplex PCR, and TCRdb's table has in-frame clones only and misses some. The sample carries more than 85,000 clones, around nine tenths recorded once. Comments on this clone: Its antigen is as yet unknown.

V lost 3 bases to trimming and J lost 0 bases, with 10 bases between them. This CDR3 region has 15 residues. CDR1 and CDR2 from the germline V gene are SGHTS and YDEGEE. This TCR was recovered from a man aged 55-75 years with urothelial cancer. The sequencing here drew on PBMCs, taken around atezolizumab (anti-PD-L1) treatment. V is TRBV5-8 and J is TRBJ1-3; D might be TRBD1 (5 bases). The CDR3 nucleotides are TGTGCCAGCAGCTCTAGACAGCTCTCTGGAAACACCATATATTTT. Its protein is CASSSRQLSGNTIYF.